This TCR beta chain was captured by sequencing in a study of T cells after yellow fever vaccination. Background on the study: SMART-Seq v4 Ultra Low Input served to prepare low-cell-number fractions.

TCRdb itself ran the 5' RACE reads through MiXCR, one entry per CDR3 protein. The table records more than 300,000 distinct CDR3 sequences, around 6.8% of them present only once. The V gene end was trimmed by 4 bases and the J gene end by 0 bases; junction bases not matched to a gene: 7. This CDR3 contains 17 residues. Germline assignment: CDR1 MNHEY and CDR2 SMNVEV (reference sequence). This clonotype was counted ten times or more. The V and J genes are TRBV27 and TRBJ1-5, with 9 bases that match TRBD1. The clonotype comes from a man between 18 and 29 years old who received the YFV17D yellow fever vaccine. This specimen was PBMCs, taken about 41 days after the first yellow fever vaccination. The CDR3 loop is CASSSSTGGLSNQPQHF. The CDR3 DNA reads TGTGCCAGCAGTTCCTCGACAGGGGGGCTTAGCAATCAGCCCCAGCATTTT.